The present TCR beta chain was sequenced within a study of T cell responses to AZD1222 COVID-19 vaccine. Findings and caveats of the study: Without day 14 samples, only post-peak T cell repertoires were studied. The reported proportion of spike-specific TCRs targeting unmutated variant regions was nearly half. Vaccine-related CD4 TCRs covered spike, predominating at 160-218 and 743-854.

Sequencing used immunoSEQ multiplex PCR; TCRdb keeps in-frame clones, though not all of them. The data hold more than 95,000 clones, with approximately 90% observed a single time. As for this clone: What it recognizes is unknown.

V lost 1 base and J lost 2, with 8 bases in between. Per germline, CDR1 MNHEY and CDR2 SMNVEV (reference sequence). CDR3 size: 14 residues. Analyses pooled second doses at about 4 or about 12 weeks. The V gene is TRBV27, the J gene TRBJ1-1; TRBD1 might be the D (5 bases). Material: peripheral blood, obtained 28 days after the second AZD1222 dose. The receptor comes from an adult who received the AZD1222 COVID-19 vaccine. Written as DNA, the CDR3 is TGTGCCAGCAGTTTATTCAGGGCCAACACTGAAGCTTTCTTT. It yields the protein CASSLFRANTEAFF.